One sample yielded the 30 T cell receptor beta chains listed below, sequenced in a study of T cell responses to AZD1222 COVID-19 vaccine. Measured with immunoSEQ multiplex PCR; TCRdb has only the in-frame clones, and not every one. The data hold about 160,000 clones, with under 95% observed a single time. The sequencing used peripheral blood, collected 28 days after the second AZD1222 dose. These receptors were obtained from an adult who received the AZD1222 COVID-19 vaccine.

This sequence joins TRBV20-1 and TRBJ1-2; D is possibly TRBD1 (6 bases). Looked up from germline, CDR1 is DFQATT and CDR2 is SNEGSKA (reference sequence). The CDR3 totals 10 residues. V gave up 5 bases and J gave up 6 bases, with 7 bases separating them. DNA for the CDR3: TGCAGTGCTCGACAGGATGGCTACACCTTC. Its protein product is CSARQDGYTF.

This clone was observed a single time. The chain employs TRBV15 and TRBJ1-1; tentatively, D is TRBD1 (5 bases). V gave up 2 bases and J gave up 1 base, with 5 bases separating them. Germline V gene sequence: CDR1 LNHNV, CDR2 YYDKDF (reference sequence). This CDR3 has 13 residues. In nucleotides, the CDR3 is TGTGCCACCAGCAGAACAGGGAACACTGAAGCTTTCTTT. Protein product: CATSRTGNTEAFF.

This chain uses TRBV27 with TRBJ1-2; no firm D call. This CDR3 has 16 amino acids. V was trimmed by 2 bases and J by 0 bases, leaving 13 bases between them. Germline assignment: CDR1 MNHEY and CDR2 SMNVEV (reference sequence). CDR3 sequence: CASSLKAAFANYGYTF. CDR3 in DNA: TGTGCCAGCAGTTTAAAGGCAGCTTTCGCTAACTATGGCTACACCTTC.

The CDR3 is CASSQVSIGPYGYTF. The CDR3 region has the DNA TGCGCCAGCAGCCAAGTGTCGATCGGACCCTATGGCTACACCTTC. The J gene is TRBJ1-2, the V gene TRBV4-1; D uncertain. The CDR3 is 15 amino acids. V was shortened by 1 base and J by 4 bases, with 13 bases between the two germline ends. CDR1 MGHRA and CDR2 YSYEKL come from the germline V gene.

The chain links TRBV6-2 or TRBV6-3 to TRBJ2-3; D remains ambiguous. V was shortened by 2 bases and J by 6 bases, with 3 bases between the two germline ends. There are 11 residues in the CDR3. Germline CDR1 MNHEY, CDR2 SVGEGT. CDR3 in DNA: TGTGCCAGCAGTTACGGGGATACGCAGTATTTT. Translation gives CASSYGDTQYF.

This clone has a single count. The genes are TRBV15 and TRBJ2-7; D ambiguous. The CDR3 covers 14 residues. The germline gives CDR1 LNHNV, CDR2 YYDKDF (reference sequence). The V end lost 0 bases, the J end lost 3 bases, and 9 bases lay between the germline ends. The CDR3 DNA is TGTGCCACCAGCAGAGAGTCGGAATACTACGAGCAGTACTTC. It specifies CATSRESEYYEQYF.

This chain connects TRBV11-2 to TRBJ2-7; 9 bases agree with TRBD1. This CDR3 is built from 15 residues. J lost 4 bases, V lost 2 bases, and 6 bases had no gene match. Germline CDR1 SGHAT, CDR2 FQNNGV. CDR3 sequence reads: CASSLLGTGSYEQYF. The CDR3 bases are TGTGCCAGCAGCTTACTCGGGACAGGGTCTTACGAGCAGTACTTC.

V and J are TRBV7-9 and TRBJ2-3; TRBD2 aligns across 12 bases. V shed 4 bases and J 4 bases; nucleotides not matched to a gene: 6. This CDR3 has 16 residues. Germline V CDR1 and CDR2: SEHNR, FQNEAQ (reference sequence). The CDR3 region has the DNA TGTGCCAGCAGCTCCACCCTAGCGGGAGGGGCAGATACGCAGTATTTT. Its protein product is CASSSTLAGGADTQYF. The full variable domain, in which reference TRBV7-9 and TRBJ2-3 provide the parts outside the CDR3, is DTGVSQNPRHKITKRGQNVTFRCDPISEHNRLYWYRQTLGQGPEFLTYFQNEAQLEKSRLLSDRFSAERPKGSFSTLEIQRTEQGDSAMYLCASSSTLAGGADTQYFGPGTRLTVL.

V and J are TRBV11-2 and TRBJ1-3; D not certain. The CDR3 runs 16 residues. The germline V gene has CDR1 SGHAT and CDR2 FQNNGV. The V end was cut by 2 bases, the J end by 0 bases, with 11 bases between. The CDR3 loop is CASSLMSPSSGNTIYF. The CDR3 nucleotides read TGTGCCAGCAGCTTAATGTCACCTAGCTCTGGAAACACCATATATTTT.

V is TRBV5-8 and J is TRBJ2-3, with 7 bases matching TRBD2. V lost 0 bases to trimming and J lost 1 base; unmatched junction nucleotides: 5. The CDR3 is 16 amino acids. Germline V gene data show CDR1 as SGHTS and CDR2 as YDEGEE. CDR3 in amino acids: CASSLGLAEGTDTQYF. CDR3 in DNA: TGTGCCAGCAGCTTGGGGCTAGCGGAGGGCACAGATACGCAGTATTTT.

Here the CDR3 DNA reads TGCGCCAGCAGTTCCGGGACTAGCGGTTCCTACGAGCAGTACTTC. Amino acids: CASSSGTSGSYEQYF. The rearrangement links TRBV4-3 to TRBJ2-7; 11 bases agree with TRBD2. The V and J ends lost 6 bases and 1 base, in that order; junction bases with no gene match: 5. CDR3 length: 15 residues. CDR1 and CDR2 (germline): LGHNA, YSLEER.

The J gene is TRBJ1-5, the V gene TRBV7-2, with a possible D match to TRBD1 (5 bases). Deletions cut 1 base from V and 7 bases from J, with 14 bases between. The CDR3 length is 15 residues. Germline CDR1 reads SGHTA; CDR2 reads FQGNSA. The CDR3 is CASSLEGGAQQPQHF. The CDR3, as DNA: TGTGCCAGCAGCTTAGAGGGCGGGGCACAACAGCCCCAGCATTTT.

The J gene is TRBJ2-3, the V gene TRBV5-8; 9 bases map to TRBD1. V shed 4 bases, J shed 5 bases, and the junction held 11 bases outside the gene matches. The germline gives CDR1 SGHTS, CDR2 YDEGEE. The CDR3 consists of 16 residues. Written as DNA, the CDR3 is TGTGCCAGCAGCCCCAGGGGGACAGGGTGGGGAGATACGCAGTATTTT. Amino acids: CASSPRGTGWGDTQYF.

The chain uses TRBV7-3 and TRBJ2-7; D is unclear. Germline V lookup: CDR1 SGHTA, CDR2 FQGTGA. V gave up 5 bases and J gave up 3 bases, with 8 bases separating them. This CDR3 has 12 amino acids. This CDR3 is CASSPDGYEQYF. The CDR3, as DNA: TGTGCCAGCAGCCCTGACGGCTACGAGCAGTACTTC.

The gene calls are TRBV3-1 (or the pseudogene TRBV3-2) and TRBJ2-1; 15 bases are shared with TRBD2. Trimming cost V 4 bases and J 6 bases; bases outside gene matches: 4. The CDR3 length is 16 residues. Germline values: CDR1 LGHDT, CDR2 YNNKEL (reference sequence). CDR3 amino acids: CASSRGLAGGPNEQFF. The DNA for the CDR3 is TGTGCCAGCAGCCGGGGACTAGCGGGAGGACCCAATGAGCAGTTCTTC.

The chain combines TRBV28 with TRBJ2-1; 7 nucleotides match TRBD1. The J segment lost 8 bases and the V segment lost 4 bases, leaving 11 bases of the junction unmatched. In germline, CDR1 is MDHEN, CDR2 SYDVKM. The length of the CDR3 is 15 residues. The CDR3 nucleotides read TGTGCCAGCAGTTACGACAGGGAGTTCAGCGATGAGCAGTTCTTC. Residues: CASSYDREFSDEQFF.

The rearrangement joins TRBV27 to TRBJ2-1; D may be TRBD2 (7 bases). Per the germline V gene, CDR1 is MNHEY and CDR2 is SMNVEV (reference sequence). CDR3 length equals 11 residues. Trimming cost V 9 bases and J 9 bases, with 12 bases left between them. This CDR3 reads CASYRGGEQFF. The CDR3 DNA reads as TGTGCCAGTTATAGGGGGGGTGAGCAGTTCTTC.

The chain joins TRBV30 to TRBJ1-2; tentative D call: TRBD1 (5 bases). From germline, CDR1 is GTSNPN and CDR2 SVGIG (reference sequence). The CDR3 has 14 amino acids. V dropped 0 bases and J dropped 4 bases, with 12 bases sitting between them. The CDR3 is CAWSVVGESYGYTF. The DNA for the CDR3 is TGTGCCTGGAGTGTTGTAGGGGAGAGCTATGGCTACACCTTC.

The rearrangement joins TRBV15 to TRBJ2-1; 8 nucleotides agree with TRBD1. CDR1 is LNHNV and CDR2 is YYDKDF in the germline V gene (reference sequence). J was trimmed by 6 bases and V by 3 bases; bases with no gene match: 10. The CDR3 contains 16 residues. In DNA, the CDR3 is TGTGCCACCAGCAGGGGTGGACAGGGTGCGGGCAATGAGCAGTTCTTC. Its translation is CATSRGGQGAGNEQFF.

The chain has TRBV30 and TRBJ2-1; D remains ambiguous. Trimming removed 1 base at V and 3 bases at J, with 16 bases between. The germline CDR1 and CDR2 sequences are GTSNPN and SVGIG (reference sequence). CDR3 length: 16 residues. The CDR3: CAWSDNRVPYYNEQFF. The CDR3 DNA is TGTGCCTGGAGTGATAACCGGGTTCCTTACTACAATGAGCAGTTCTTC.

The chain joins TRBV5-1 to TRBJ1-1, with 8 bases lining up with TRBD1. This CDR3 contains 16 residues. CDR1 and CDR2 from the germline V gene are SGHRS and YFSETQ. V was pared by 0 bases and J by 4 bases, with 8 bases of the junction left unmatched. The CDR3 bases are TGCGCCAGCAGCTTGGGAGTTCAGGGGGCGCCCACTGAAGCTTTCTTT. Residues: CASSLGVQGAPTEAFF.

This chain connects TRBV6-2 or TRBV6-3 to TRBJ2-4; possibly TRBD2 for D (5 bases). This CDR3 comprises 17 residues. Germline lookup yields CDR1 MNHEY and CDR2 SVGEGT. V gave up 0 bases and J gave up 1 base, with 13 bases separating them. The CDR3 region has the DNA TGTGCCAGCAGTTACTCGTCTAGCTTAATGGCCAAAAACATTCAGTACTTC. It specifies CASSYSSSLMAKNIQYF.

This clone appeared a few times. This rearrangement joins TRBV7-9 to TRBJ1-2; perhaps TRBD1 as D (5 bases). This CDR3 is 14 amino acids long. The V gene's germline CDR1 is SEHNR and CDR2 FQNEAQ (reference sequence). Trimming took off 5 bases at V and 5 bases at J, with 15 bases between the two ends. Here the CDR3 DNA reads TGTGCCAGCAGCCCCGATCAGGGATCTTATGGCTACACCTTC. This codes for CASSPDQGSYGYTF.

The chain recombines TRBV7-9 with TRBJ2-7, with a weak D call TRBD2 (6 bases). Trimming left V 5 bases short and J 2 bases short, with 7 bases between. Germline lookup yields CDR1 SEHNR and CDR2 FQNEAQ (reference sequence). This CDR3 is built from 12 residues. The CDR3 coding sequence is TGTGCCAGCAGCCCGGGAGCCTACGAGCAGTACTTC. It codes for CASSPGAYEQYF.

The rearrangement joins TRBV6-5 to TRBJ1-1; maybe TRBD1 (5 bases). Trimming took off 6 bases at V and 4 bases at J, with 12 bases between the two ends. The CDR3 totals 13 residues. From germline, CDR1 is MNHEY and CDR2 SVGAGI. This CDR3 reads CASRRTGSTEAFF. The DNA for the CDR3 is TGTGCCAGCAGGAGAACAGGAAGCACTGAAGCTTTCTTT.

This clone was observed a single time. The rearrangement uses TRBV19 and TRBJ1-2, with a tentative D call TRBD1 (5 bases). CDR1 and CDR2 from the germline V gene are LNHDA and SQIVND (reference sequence). The CDR3 length is 14 residues. Trimming removed 6 bases at V and 5 bases at J, with 16 bases between. CDR3 residues: CASSGDGVRYGYTF. The CDR3 DNA is TGTGCCAGTAGCGGGGACGGCGTTAGATATGGCTACACCTTC.

The chain uses TRBV30 and TRBJ2-2; 7 bases agree with TRBD1. J gave up 5 bases and V 0 bases, and 6 bases lay outside the gene matches. This CDR3 contains 15 residues. Germline CDR1 and CDR2: GTSNPN and SVGIG (reference sequence). CDR3 loop: CAWSVKGARTGELFF. CDR3 DNA: TGTGCCTGGAGTGTCAAGGGGGCGCGAACCGGGGAGCTGTTTTTT.

The genes are TRBV5-5 and TRBJ1-2, with D maybe TRBD1 (5 bases). V was trimmed by 0 bases and J by 8 bases, leaving 14 bases between them. This CDR3 comprises 14 residues. From germline, CDR1 is SGHKS and CDR2 YYEKEE (reference sequence). CDR3 protein: CASSLAGIRLGYTF. The DNA for the CDR3 is TGTGCCAGCAGCTTGGCAGGGATTAGGTTAGGCTACACCTTC.

CDR3 in amino acids: CASSQERQYYNEQFF. Written as DNA, the CDR3 is TGTGCCAGCAGCCAAGAGAGACAATACTACAATGAGCAGTTCTTC. The chain couples TRBV4-2 to TRBJ2-1; D is undetermined. The ends were cut back, 0 bases at V and 3 bases at J, with 9 bases in the middle. This CDR3 is built from 15 residues. The germline gives CDR1 LGHNA, CDR2 YNFKEQ.

J is TRBJ2-3 and V is TRBV18; a weak D match, TRBD2 (5 bases). The V end was cut by 1 base, the J end by 8 bases, with 16 bases between. The CDR3 consists of 15 residues. In germline, CDR1 is KGHSH, CDR2 LQKENI. The CDR3 is CASSPQDSPPTTQYF. The DNA for the CDR3 is TGTGCCAGCTCACCACAGGACTCCCCACCGACTACGCAGTATTTT.